This T cell receptor beta chain is drawn from a study of TIL therapy for anti-PD-1-resistant metastatic lung cancer (dated by TCRdb to the early 2020s). At the level of the whole study: Before any PD-1/PD-L1 blockade was given, tumors were harvested, nivolumab was then administered, and patients who progressed went on to receive lymphodepletion, an infusion of expanded TIL, and IL-2. Across the cohort, whole-exome sequencing showed a median non-synonymous tumor mutation burden of about 1.5 mutations per megabase. T cell receptor beta sequencing of tumor and peripheral blood served to follow clonotypes across the tumor, the expanded TIL product, and serial blood samples. A median age of around 56 years (range about 38-80) and a median tumor PD-L1 proportion score of more than 5% were recorded among enrolled patients. Most of the cohort had lung adenocarcinoma, several tumors were EGFR-mutant and two were ALK-rearranged, and half of the patients were current or former smokers.

The investigation overall reported the following: Infused TIL clonotypes partially replaced the baseline peripheral repertoire then decayed over months, with no apparent association between persistence and response. Generalizability was limited because the cohort was highly selected, with more treatment-naive, never-smoker and oncogene-addicted patients included than is typical. The study protocol defined all tumor marker inferences as exploratory.

TCR beta CDR3 regions were amplified from genomic DNA by bias-controlled multiplex PCR with the immunoSEQ v3 hsTCRB kit. The TCR libraries were sequenced on an Illumina NextSeq 500 to approximately 1.8 million read pairs for survey level or about 4.5-6 million read pairs for deep level. In the authors' own workflow: V, D and J genes were assigned, non-productive sequences were removed, and clonality was reported by immunoSEQ Analyzer software. To compare repertoires between infused TIL and blood, productive Simpson clonality was used along with the Morisita overlap index of productive TRB rearrangements. The absolute count of a clonotype in blood was estimated by multiplying the lymphocyte count by the CD3+ fraction and by the productive frequency of the clone. TCRdb stores this immuneACCESS table with in-frame sequences only. Part of the clones is absent; in the studies checked, under half of the shortfall reflects unresolved V genes, and no reason is known for the rest. V, J and clone size reflect that table, while D and trimming were determined from the DNA. The sample table holds 55,000 to 60,000 clones, of which 73% were seen once. The leading ten clones occupy about 1.8% of the sample.

As concerns this clone: No cognate antigen has been identified for it. The input lacks base qualities; no much larger clone sits a single base away.

CDR1 and CDR2 are drawn from the germline V gene (reference sequence): SEHNR, FQNEAQ. The CDR3 sequence holds 13 residues, the cysteine and phenylalanine included. This entry keeps only the CDR3 DNA: 39 bases, framed from base 1. Deletion took 5 bases off V and 0 bases off J, with a span of 6 bases between the germline ends. In the paper's terms, the time point label means: pre-treatment sample, taken before nivolumab and TIL therapy. Between late 2017 and 2020, a dual-center phase I trial enrolled adults who had stage 4 NSCLC. The samples were obtained from a phase I trial that was single-arm and open-label and tested tumor-infiltrating lymphocyte therapy combined with nivolumab in advanced non-small cell lung cancer. Mononuclear cells from blood collected in EDTA tubes were isolated on a Ficoll gradient and snap-frozen as pellets, and DNA was then extracted using a Qiagen mini-prep kit.

The material was blood, obtained at baseline. Recombination connected TRBV7-9 to TRBJ2-3; TRBD2 is perhaps the D gene, given 6 matching bases. The source of this sequence is a person between 25 and 79 years old with non-small cell lung cancer. Here is the DNA: TGTGCCAGCAGCGGGACTAGCACAGATACGCAGTATTTT. It codes for CASSGTSTDTQYF.